The 26 T cell receptor beta chains given below trace back to one sample, sequenced in a study of blood T cell repertoires in COVID-19 (TCRdb year 2020). Libraries were made using the immunoSEQ multiplex PCR assay. TCRdb took this table from immuneACCESS and kept in-frame rearrangements with V and J called. Such tables lack part of the clones; where checked against another copy, unresolved V genes explain under half of the gap, and the rest is unexplained. A total of about 190,000 clones appear in this sample, roughly 90% of them only once. The top ten clonotypes cover 0.62% of the sample. Material: peripheral blood. These receptors all come from a man in his forties or fifties with acute or convalescent COVID-19.

The chain employs TRBV7-2 and TRBJ2-1, with D tentatively TRBD2 (5 bases). CDR1 and CDR2 from the germline V gene are SGHTA and FQGNSA. Deletions cut 3 bases from V and 6 bases from J, with 12 bases between. This CDR3 is built from 14 residues. CDR3 nucleotide sequence: TGTGCCAGCAGCTTTAGGGAGTTTTTCAATGAGCAGTTCTTC. This encodes CASSFREFFNEQFF.

The chain combines TRBV10-2 with TRBJ2-1; D is undetermined. Germline V gene sequence: CDR1 WSHSY, CDR2 SAAADI. The CDR3 contains 11 residues. V shed 10 bases and J shed 1 base, with 5 bases lying between them. The CDR3 region has the DNA TGCGCCACGTCTTCCTACAATGAGCAGTTCTTC. It translates to CATSSYNEQFF.

The chain joins TRBV3-1 (or the pseudogene TRBV3-2) to TRBJ2-2; 7 bases are a match to TRBD1. The CDR3 consists of 16 residues. J gave up 4 bases and V 6 bases, and 11 bases lay outside the gene matches. Germline loops: CDR1 LGHDT, CDR2 YNNKEL (reference sequence). CDR3 sequence (DNA): TGTGCCAGCAGTGGCAGGGGGAGTCGTGGCACCGGGGAGCTGTTTTTT. Amino acid sequence: CASSGRGSRGTGELFF.

V usage is TRBV14 and J usage is TRBJ2-1, with 11 bases aligning to TRBD2. The CDR3 totals 16 residues. CDR1 and CDR2 from the germline V gene are SGHDN and FVKESK. With 4 bases clipped from V and 7 bases from J, the junction kept 9 bases outside the gene matches. CDR3 amino acids: CASSRLGLADGNEQFF. The CDR3 bases are TGTGCCAGCAGCCGCCTGGGACTAGCGGATGGGAATGAGCAGTTCTTC.

The V gene is TRBV19, the J gene TRBJ1-2; tentative D call: TRBD1 (5 bases). CDR3 length equals 13 residues. Trimming left V 9 bases short and J 0 bases short, with 11 bases between. Germline V lookup: CDR1 LNHDA, CDR2 SQIVND (reference sequence). The CDR3 DNA reads TGTGCCAGCCGACAGAAGCCTAACTATGGCTACACCTTC. Translation gives CASRQKPNYGYTF.

This chain joins TRBV7-8 and TRBJ2-1; 9 positions agree with TRBD2. The CDR3 runs 16 residues. The V and J ends lost 4 bases and 0 bases, in that order; junction bases with no gene match: 4. CDR1 and CDR2 from the germline V gene are SGHVS and FQNEAQ. DNA for the CDR3: TGTGCCAGCAGCTACCATAGCGGGAGCTCCTACAATGAGCAGTTCTTC. Translation gives CASSYHSGSSYNEQFF.

This chain joins TRBV7-9 and TRBJ1-1; D gene ambiguous. Germline V gene lookup returns CDR1 SEHNR and CDR2 FQNEAQ (reference sequence). The CDR3 sequence is 13 residues long. V lost 5 bases, J lost 0 bases, and 7 bases lay in between. The CDR3 sequence: CASSPIMNTEAFF. CDR3 sequence (DNA): TGTGCCAGCAGCCCTATCATGAACACTGAAGCTTTCTTT.

The chain carries TRBV7-9 and TRBJ2-7; no clear D. Deletions cut 5 bases from V and 2 bases from J, with 4 bases between. In germline, CDR1 is SEHNR, CDR2 FQNEAQ (reference sequence). This CDR3 region has 11 residues. This chain's CDR3 is CASSTAYEQYV. For the CDR3, the DNA is TGTGCCAGCAGCACAGCCTACGAGCAGTACGTC.

V is TRBV9 and J is TRBJ2-5; 8 bases are a match to TRBD2. V dropped 1 base and J dropped 4; count of bases not matched to a gene: 21. Germline-derived CDR1 and CDR2 are SGDLS and YYNGEE. The CDR3 has 20 residues. DNA for the CDR3: TGTGCCAGCAGCGTAAGCCTGGCGGGGGGATCGGTCCCCTCCAGAGAGACCCAGTACTTC. This gives the protein CASSVSLAGGSVPSRETQYF.

The chain joins TRBV7-9 to TRBJ1-6; D possibly corresponds to TRBD1 (6 bases). Germline V lookup: CDR1 SEHNR, CDR2 FQNEAQ (reference sequence). With 3 bases removed from V and 6 bases from J, the gap between germline ends came to 15 bases. CDR3 size: 16 residues. CDR3 sequence (DNA): TGTGCCAGCAGCTTGGGGGGGGCAGGGACTAATTCACCCCTCCACTTT. It yields the protein CASSLGGAGTNSPLHF.

V gene TRBV29-1 combines with J gene TRBJ2-3; 12 positions match TRBD2. There are 14 residues in the CDR3. The germline gives CDR1 SQVTM, CDR2 ANQGSEA. Losses at the gene ends were 7 bases for V and 4 bases for J; bases not matched to a gene: 6. CDR3 coding DNA: TGCAGCGCCGCGACTAGCGGGAGCCCAGATACGCAGTATTTT. This translates into CSAATSGSPDTQYF.

CDR3 sequence: CATREGYPYNEQFF. Here the CDR3 DNA reads TGTGCCACCAGGGAAGGGTACCCCTACAATGAGCAGTTCTTC. The chain uses TRBV19 and TRBJ2-1, with a tentative D call TRBD1 (5 bases). Looked up from germline, CDR1 is LNHDA and CDR2 is SQIVND (reference sequence). The CDR3 runs to 14 residues. V was trimmed by 10 bases and J by 2 bases, leaving 15 bases between them.

This clone was found once. The rearrangement joins TRBV5-5 to TRBJ2-7; D possibly corresponds to TRBD2 (5 bases). The V end lost 3 bases, the J end lost 3 bases, and 13 bases lay between the germline ends. The CDR3 has 14 amino acids. Germline-derived CDR1 and CDR2 are SGHKS and YYEKEE (reference sequence). The chain's CDR3 is CASSSRDSIYEQYV. The DNA of the CDR3 is TGTGCCAGCAGCTCCCGGGATTCGATCTACGAGCAGTACGTC.

The rearrangement uses TRBV12-3 or TRBV12-4 and TRBJ2-3; perhaps TRBD1 as D (6 bases). The length of the CDR3 is 13 residues. V shed 5 bases and J shed 10 bases, with 16 bases lying between them. CDR3 protein: CASSPVRDKAQYF. As DNA, the CDR3 is TGTGCCAGCAGTCCCGTCCGGGACAAGGCGCAGTATTTT.

The CDR3 DNA reads as TGTGCCAGCAGTTTAGTCGGGAGTACGCAGTATTTT. This codes for CASSLVGSTQYF. The chain employs TRBV28 and TRBJ2-3, with a tentative D call TRBD2 (6 bases). Deletions cut 2 bases from V and 8 bases from J, with 8 bases between. The CDR3 is made up of 12 amino acids. Germline CDR1 and CDR2: MDHEN and SYDVKM.

The chain carries TRBV7-3 and TRBJ1-1; 7 bases agree with TRBD1. The CDR3 spans 14 residues. Looked up from germline, CDR1 is SGHTA and CDR2 is FQGTGA. With 4 bases clipped from V and 4 bases from J, the junction kept 6 bases outside the gene matches. The CDR3 DNA reads TGTGCCAGCAGCTCGTTATCAGGGGGCACTGAAGCTTTCTTT. This translates into CASSSLSGGTEAFF.

J is TRBJ2-6 and V is TRBV11-2; 15 bases line up with TRBD2. The CDR3 has 18 residues. Germline V gives CDR1 SGHAT, CDR2 FQNNGV. V lost 6 bases and J lost 3; bases outside the gene matches: 6. For the CDR3, the DNA is TGTGCCAGCAGACGGACTAGCGGGGGGGCATATGGGGCCAACGTCCTGACTTTC. Amino acid sequence: CASRRTSGGAYGANVLTF.

This chain joins TRBV25-1 and TRBJ2-3, with 7 bases fitting TRBD1. The trim removed 4 bases at V and 7 bases at J, leaving 8 bases unmatched. Germline CDR1 MGHDK, CDR2 SYGVNS. The CDR3 consists of 14 residues. The CDR3 DNA reads TGTGCCAGCAGTGTCTTCGGGACAGCAAATACGCAGTATTTT. This sequence encodes CASSVFGTANTQYF.

V is TRBV4-1 and J is TRBJ2-7; D is perhaps TRBD2 (5 bases). The CDR3 is 15 amino acids. Germline assignment: CDR1 MGHRA and CDR2 YSYEKL. Trimming shortened V by 5 bases and J by 2 bases, and 16 bases separated the two germline ends. CDR3 residues: CASSSRVGSPYEQYF. Written as DNA, the CDR3 is TGCGCCAGCAGCTCGCGGGTAGGTTCCCCCTACGAGCAGTACTTC.

This clone was seen only once. The chain uses TRBV12-3 or TRBV12-4 and TRBJ1-1; D remains unclear. V lost 5 bases to trimming and J lost 5 bases, with 12 bases between them. The CDR3 sequence is 13 residues long. CDR3 bases: TGTGCCAGCAGTCCTGGTTCGCGGACTGAAGCTTTCTTT. Translated: CASSPGSRTEAFF.

The rearrangement uses TRBV29-1 and TRBJ2-7, with D maybe TRBD1 (6 bases). V lost 7 bases and J 7 bases, leaving 17 bases between the germline ends. The CDR3 runs to 12 residues. From germline, CDR1 is SQVTM and CDR2 ANQGSEA. This CDR3 reads CSGGVQGREQYF. The CDR3 region has the DNA TGCAGCGGAGGGGTACAGGGTAGGGAGCAGTACTTC.

This clone was counted at least ten times. This chain uses TRBV18 with TRBJ1-1; weak D call: TRBD1 (5 bases). CDR1 KGHSH and CDR2 LQKENI come from the germline V gene. The length of the CDR3 is 13 residues. Trimming left V 10 bases short and J 0 bases short, with 12 bases between. The CDR3 is CATQGGMNTEAFF. CDR3 bases: TGTGCCACTCAGGGAGGGATGAACACTGAAGCTTTCTTT.

The chain joins TRBV28 to TRBJ1-6, with D unclear. From germline, CDR1 is MDHEN and CDR2 SYDVKM. Trimming removed 6 bases from V and 7 bases from J, with 4 bases in between. CDR3 length: 11 residues. In nucleotides, the CDR3 is TGTGCCAGCAGCTACAATTCACCCCTCCACTTT. Its translation is CASSYNSPLHF.

The chain joins TRBV15 to TRBJ1-1, with D maybe TRBD1 (5 bases). The V end was cut by 1 base, the J end by 1 base, with 13 bases between. The CDR3 length is 16 residues. Germline V gene data show CDR1 as LNHNV and CDR2 as YYDKDF (reference sequence). The CDR3 bases are TGTGCCACCAGCAGAGGGCTGGACAAGCCGAACACTGAAGCTTTCTTT. Translation: CATSRGLDKPNTEAFF.

The chain employs TRBV9 and TRBJ2-2; 8 bases match TRBD2. This CDR3 is built from 17 residues. J lost 5 bases, V lost 0 bases, and 9 bases had no gene match. Germline CDR1 SGDLS, CDR2 YYNGEE. The CDR3 DNA reads TGTGCCAGCAGCGTAGGTGGGAAGCGGGAGCAGACCGGGGAGCTGTTTTTT. Amino acid sequence: CASSVGGKREQTGELFF.

The chain is built from TRBV6-1 and TRBJ1-2; D possibly corresponds to TRBD1 (6 bases). With 1 base removed from V and 4 bases from J, the gap between germline ends came to 10 bases. Germline V lookup: CDR1 MNHNS, CDR2 SASEGT. The CDR3 spans 14 residues. CDR3 amino acids: CASSEGTESYGYTF. CDR3 nucleotides: TGTGCCAGCAGTGAAGGGACAGAAAGCTATGGCTACACCTTC.